The 6 T cell receptor beta chains below all came from one sample that was sequenced in a study of CD4 T cells in relation to SARS-CoV-2 and coronaviruses. For these receptors, no antigen is known. Repertoires were generated with immunoSEQ multiplex PCR, while TCRdb's copy carries only in-frame clones and drops some. The table lists about 36,000 clones, 77% of them singletons. The sequencing sample was made of memory CD4+ T cells from PBMCs, cultured in vitro. All receptors come from an adult with COVID-19.

The chain combines TRBV4-3 with TRBJ2-3; TRBD2 agrees at 7 bases. The CDR3 loop spans 17 amino acids. V gave up 1 base and J gave up 6 bases; unmatched junction bases: 13. The germline gives CDR1 LGHNA, CDR2 YSLEER. The CDR3 bases are TGCGCCAGCAGCCAAGTCTCTGGGAGGGCCGGATCGGATACGCAGTATTTT. As protein: CASSQVSGRAGSDTQYF.

This chain uses TRBV10-3 with TRBJ2-5; TRBD2 matches 10 bases. V shed 4 bases, J shed 5 bases, and the junction held 4 bases outside the gene matches. The germline V gene encodes CDR1 ENHRY and CDR2 SYGVKD. This CDR3 comprises 14 residues. The CDR3, as DNA: TGTGCCATCAGTGCCGGGACTAGCGCGGAGACCCAGTACTTC. As protein: CAISAGTSAETQYF.

The chain couples TRBV4-2 to TRBJ2-3; 7 positions agree with TRBD1. CDR1 and CDR2 (germline): LGHNA, YNFKEQ. This CDR3 is built from 17 residues. V lost 4 bases to trimming and J lost 0 bases; unmatched junction nucleotides: 10. The CDR3 nucleotides read TGTGCCAGCAGCCGTCAACCGGGACAGACGAGCACAGATACGCAGTATTTT. This gives the protein CASSRQPGQTSTDTQYF.

V gene TRBV6-4 combines with J gene TRBJ2-7, with 8 bases that match TRBD2. CDR3 size: 17 residues. Germline values: CDR1 MRHNA, CDR2 SNTAGT. The junction had 8 bases not matched to a gene; V was cut back by 0 bases and J by 1 base. The CDR3 loop reads CASSDSTSVDRSYEQYF. The CDR3 DNA is TGTGCCAGCAGTGACTCGACTAGCGTTGATCGTTCCTACGAGCAGTACTTC.

The V call is TRBV12-3 or TRBV12-4, the J call TRBJ2-7; D is unclear. V was pared by 2 bases and J by 5 bases, with 10 bases between. The CDR3 has 13 amino acids. The CDR3 DNA follows: TGTGCCAGCAGTTTAAGTCTATTAAACGAGCAGTACTTC. It encodes CASSLSLLNEQYF.

This chain uses TRBV19 with TRBJ2-1, with D maybe TRBD2 (5 bases). Germline V gives CDR1 LNHDA, CDR2 SQIVND (reference sequence). V shed 6 bases and J shed 5 bases, with 11 bases lying between them. The CDR3 covers 13 residues. The CDR3 region has the DNA TGTGCCAGTAGGACGACTATAGACAATGAGCAGTTCTTC. Protein sequence: CASRTTIDNEQFF.